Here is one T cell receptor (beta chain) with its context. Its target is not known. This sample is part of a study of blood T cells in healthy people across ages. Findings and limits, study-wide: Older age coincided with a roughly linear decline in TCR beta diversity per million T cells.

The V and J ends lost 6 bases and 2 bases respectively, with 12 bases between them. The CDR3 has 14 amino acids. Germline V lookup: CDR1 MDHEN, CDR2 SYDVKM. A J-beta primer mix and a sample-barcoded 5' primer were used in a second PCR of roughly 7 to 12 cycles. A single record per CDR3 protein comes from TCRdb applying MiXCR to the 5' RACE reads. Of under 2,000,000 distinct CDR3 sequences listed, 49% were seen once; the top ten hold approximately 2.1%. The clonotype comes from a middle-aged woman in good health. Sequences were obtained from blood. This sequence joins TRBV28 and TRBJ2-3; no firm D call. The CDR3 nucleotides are TGTGCCAGCAGGTACCCGGGTCTCACAGATACGCAGTATTTT. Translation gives CASRYPGLTDTQYF.